A single T cell receptor (beta chain) is shown here with its context. A much bigger clone sits one base away, suggesting this may be a read error. These data belong to a study of lung T cells in sarcoidosis with Löfgren's syndrome. TCRdb reanalysed the reads using MiXCR and keeps one entry per CDR3 protein. The sample has about 63,000 distinct CDR3 sequences, 21% seen once. CDR3 length: 17 residues. Germline lookup yields CDR1 SGHTA and CDR2 FQGNSA. Germline trimming cut 0 bases from V and 4 bases from J; bases unmatched to any gene: 3. The sequenced sample was CD4+ T cells from PBMCs. The chain recombines TRBV7-2 with TRBJ2-3; TRBD2 aligns across 14 bases. This clonotype was sampled from a human donor with sarcoidosis (Löfgren's syndrome or another form), or a control subject (not recorded which). CDR3 loop: CASSLAGLAGGADTQYF. CDR3 DNA sequence: TGTGCCAGCAGCTTAGCAGGACTAGCGGGAGGAGCAGATACGCAGTATTTT.